The 21 T cell receptor beta chains presented below share a single source sample, sequenced in a study of blood T cell repertoires in COVID-19. TCRdb keeps only in-frame clones here, not all; method: immunoSEQ multiplex PCR. The table has more than 85,000 clones, under 90% seen once. Sequencing was performed on peripheral blood. These receptors came from a woman aged 45-65 years with acute or convalescent COVID-19.

The V gene is TRBV30, the J gene TRBJ1-2, with D uncertain. Looked up from germline, CDR1 is GTSNPN and CDR2 is SVGIG (reference sequence). This CDR3 is built from 13 residues. V lost 3 bases, J lost 5 bases, and 13 bases lay in between. The CDR3 sequence is CAWREKGGYGYTF. The CDR3 coding sequence is TGTGCCTGGAGGGAGAAGGGCGGGTATGGCTACACCTTC.

This CDR3 is CAIMGTSGAGELFF. CDR3 coding DNA: TGTGCCATCATGGGGACTAGCGGGGCCGGGGAGCTGTTTTTT. The rearrangement joins TRBV10-3 to TRBJ2-2, with 13 nucleotides matching TRBD2. This CDR3 is 14 amino acids long. The trim removed 7 bases at V and 6 bases at J, leaving 2 bases unmatched. Germline-derived CDR1 and CDR2 are ENHRY and SYGVKD.

The chain recombines TRBV29-1 with TRBJ1-1, with no clear D. The V gene's germline CDR1 is SQVTM and CDR2 ANQGSEA. The CDR3 loop spans 14 amino acids. V lost 4 bases and J lost 1, with 13 bases in between. CDR3 sequence: CSVAVDQENTEAFF. DNA of the CDR3: TGCAGCGTTGCAGTTGACCAGGAGAACACTGAAGCTTTCTTT.

This chain connects TRBV19 to TRBJ2-3, with D perhaps matching TRBD1 (6 bases). Looked up from germline, CDR1 is LNHDA and CDR2 is SQIVND (reference sequence). Trimming removed 6 bases at V and 3 bases at J, with 13 bases between. This CDR3 comprises 14 residues. CDR3: CASRFDQGTDTQYF. The CDR3 DNA is TGTGCCAGTAGGTTTGACCAGGGGACAGATACGCAGTATTTT.

V usage is TRBV4-1 and J usage is TRBJ1-2, with TRBD1 matching over 8 bases. The CDR3 extends over 16 amino acids. Germline V gene lookup returns CDR1 MGHRA and CDR2 YSYEKL. Trimming removed 0 bases from V and 4 bases from J; junction bases left unmatched: 7. CDR3 loop: CASSQEGQGGGYGYTF. The CDR3 DNA reads TGCGCCAGCAGCCAAGAAGGACAGGGCGGGGGCTATGGCTACACCTTC.

This chain uses TRBV11-3 with TRBJ2-3; TRBD1 is a possible D gene (6 bases). Trimming cost V 5 bases and J 4 bases, with 10 bases left between them. The CDR3 spans 13 residues. Germline V gene data show CDR1 as SGHNT and CDR2 as YENEEA. CDR3 bases: TGTGCCAGCAGCGCCTCAGGGGCAGATACGCAGTATTTT. It specifies CASSASGADTQYF.

The genes are TRBV7-2 and TRBJ2-7, with unresolved D. Between the trimmed V and J ends, which lost 5 bases and 2 bases, there was a span of 16 bases. Germline V CDR1 and CDR2: SGHTA, FQGNSA. The CDR3 contains 15 residues. CDR3 residues: CASSPGRPITYEQYF. The CDR3 coding sequence is TGTGCCAGCAGCCCAGGTCGACCGATTACCTACGAGCAGTACTTC.

V and J are TRBV7-8 and TRBJ1-5; weak D call: TRBD1 (5 bases). V lost 0 bases, J lost 2 bases, and 8 bases lay in between. The CDR3 loop spans 15 amino acids. CDR1 and CDR2 from the germline V gene are SGHVS and FQNEAQ. CDR3: CASSLARGGNQPQHF. The CDR3 coding sequence is TGTGCCAGCAGCTTAGCCCGGGGGGGCAATCAGCCCCAGCATTTT.

The rearrangement links TRBV3-1 (or the pseudogene TRBV3-2) to TRBJ1-1; the match to TRBD1 covers 9 bases. Germline V gene lookup returns CDR1 LGHDT and CDR2 YNNKEL (reference sequence). V trimming: 5 bases; J trimming: 4 bases; junction bases outside the gene matches: 5. This CDR3 comprises 14 residues. CDR3 loop: CASSSRDRVTEAFF. The DNA of the CDR3 is TGTGCCAGCAGCTCACGGGACAGGGTCACTGAAGCTTTCTTT.

The chain carries TRBV15 and TRBJ2-3; 10 bases are shared with TRBD1. After removal of 1 base from V and 4 bases from J, the junction contained 2 bases not matched to a gene. The CDR3 is 15 residues long. Germline CDR1 and CDR2: LNHNV and YYDKDF (reference sequence). CDR3 sequence (DNA): TGTGCCACCAGCAGAGGACAGGGGGCATCAGATACGCAGTATTTT. This codes for CATSRGQGASDTQYF.

This chain links TRBV7-9 with TRBJ2-5; 10 bases map to TRBD2. CDR3 length: 15 residues. Germline loops: CDR1 SEHNR, CDR2 FQNEAQ (reference sequence). V lost 3 bases to trimming and J lost 5 bases; unmatched junction nucleotides: 6. Here the CDR3 reads CASSFASGGGETQYF. CDR3 in DNA: TGTGCCAGCAGCTTTGCTAGCGGGGGCGGGGAGACCCAGTACTTC. The full variable domain, with the rest looked up from reference TRBV7-9 and TRBJ2-5, is DTGVSQNPRHKITKRGQNVTFRCDPISEHNRLYWYRQTLGQGPEFLTYFQNEAQLEKSRLLSDRFSAERPKGSFSTLEIQRTEQGDSAMYLCASSFASGGGETQYFGPGTRLLVL.

CDR3 residues: CASSVGGKQGIYGYTF. CDR3 bases: TGTGCCAGCAGCGTAGGGGGGAAACAGGGCATCTATGGCTACACCTTC. This chain joins TRBV9 and TRBJ1-2, with D possibly matching TRBD1 (6 bases). The length of the CDR3 is 16 residues. Germline V gene sequence: CDR1 SGDLS, CDR2 YYNGEE. With 0 bases removed from V and 4 bases from J, the gap between germline ends came to 16 bases.

The V call is TRBV5-6, the J call TRBJ2-3, with D possibly being TRBD2 (5 bases). Trimming shortened V by 3 bases and J by 0 bases, and 17 bases separated the two germline ends. CDR1 and CDR2 from the germline V gene are SGHDT and YYEEEE. The CDR3 runs to 17 residues. The CDR3 DNA reads as TGTGCCAGCAGCTCTAGCCACCGATCCTCTAGCACAGATACGCAGTATTTT. The encoded protein is CASSSSHRSSSTDTQYF.

The chain employs TRBV3-1 (or the pseudogene TRBV3-2) and TRBJ1-5; TRBD1 agrees at 7 bases. CDR1 and CDR2 from the germline V gene are LGHDT and YNNKEL (reference sequence). V was clipped by 4 bases and J by 1 base; unmatched bases: 7. This CDR3 is built from 16 residues. The CDR3 nucleotides are TGTGCCAGCAGCCGGGGGACAGCAAGGAGCAATCAGCCCCAGCATTTT. Amino acid sequence: CASSRGTARSNQPQHF.

This chain connects TRBV7-2 to TRBJ2-1; 11 bases align to TRBD2. V was clipped by 4 bases and J by 4 bases; unmatched bases: 3. The CDR3 contains 15 residues. Looked up from germline, CDR1 is SGHTA and CDR2 is FQGNSA. CDR3 nucleotide sequence: TGTGCCAGCAGCTATAGCGGGGGGGCTTACAATGAGCAGTTCTTC. As protein: CASSYSGGAYNEQFF.

This clone was recorded only once. The rearrangement uses TRBV18 and TRBJ1-1; D might be TRBD1 (6 bases). Germline V lookup: CDR1 KGHSH, CDR2 LQKENI. The CDR3 spans 16 residues. Deletions cut 2 bases from V and 4 bases from J, with 17 bases between. The CDR3, as DNA: TGTGCCAGCTCACCAAAAAGGGGCGCGGGGGCCACTGAAGCTTTCTTT. Encoded protein: CASSPKRGAGATEAFF.

CDR3 DNA sequence: TGTGCCTGGAGTGTGGGGGGAAGCACTGGAAACACCATATATTTT. Protein sequence: CAWSVGGSTGNTIYF. The chain is built from TRBV30 and TRBJ1-3; possibly TRBD1 for D (5 bases). Germline V gene sequence: CDR1 GTSNPN, CDR2 SVGIG (reference sequence). Trimming removed 0 bases at V and 2 bases at J, with 11 bases between. This CDR3 has 15 amino acids.

The chain is built from TRBV27 and TRBJ2-7; 9 positions match TRBD1. The germline CDR1 and CDR2 sequences are MNHEY and SMNVEV (reference sequence). Unmatched junction bases numbered 6, after V lost 5 bases and J lost 7 bases. This CDR3 has 13 residues. Here the CDR3 DNA reads TGTGCCAGCAGTCAACAGGGGGCCCGGGAGCAGTACTTC. It is translated as CASSQQGAREQYF.

The CDR3 is CASTAGNQPQHF. The CDR3 bases are TGTGCCAGCACAGCAGGGAATCAGCCCCAGCATTTT. This chain joins TRBV25-1 and TRBJ1-5, with D perhaps TRBD1 (5 bases). Germline V gene sequence: CDR1 MGHDK, CDR2 SYGVNS. Trimming took 7 bases from V and 4 from J, leaving 8 bases between them. This CDR3 comprises 12 residues.

The chain links TRBV15 to TRBJ2-7, with D perhaps matching TRBD2 (7 bases). V lost 5 bases and J 4 bases, leaving 18 bases between the germline ends. CDR3 length equals 15 residues. Germline loops: CDR1 LNHNV, CDR2 YYDKDF (reference sequence). In DNA, the CDR3 is TGTGCCACCAGCGAGGGGGGCGGGGGACCGTACGAGCAGTACTTC. It codes for CATSEGGGGPYEQYF.

The J gene is TRBJ2-7, the V gene TRBV4-1, with a possible D match to TRBD1 (5 bases). CDR1 is MGHRA and CDR2 is YSYEKL in the germline V gene. This CDR3 comprises 14 residues. V was shortened by 3 bases and J by 0 bases, with 9 bases between the two germline ends. The CDR3 sequence is CASSQGPSSYEQYF. CDR3 DNA: TGCGCCAGCAGCCAGGGGCCCAGCTCCTACGAGCAGTACTTC.